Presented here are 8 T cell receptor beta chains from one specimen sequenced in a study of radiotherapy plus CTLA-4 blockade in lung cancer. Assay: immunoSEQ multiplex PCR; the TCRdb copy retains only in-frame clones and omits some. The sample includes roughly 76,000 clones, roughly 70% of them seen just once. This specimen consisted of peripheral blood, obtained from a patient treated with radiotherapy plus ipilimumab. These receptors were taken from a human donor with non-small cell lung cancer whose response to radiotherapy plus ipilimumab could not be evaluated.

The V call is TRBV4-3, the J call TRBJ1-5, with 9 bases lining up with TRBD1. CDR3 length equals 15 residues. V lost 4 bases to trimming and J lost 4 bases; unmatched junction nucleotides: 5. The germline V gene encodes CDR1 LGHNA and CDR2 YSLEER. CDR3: CASSPWGTGNQPQHF. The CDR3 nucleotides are TGCGCCAGCAGCCCCTGGGGGACAGGGAATCAGCCCCAGCATTTT.

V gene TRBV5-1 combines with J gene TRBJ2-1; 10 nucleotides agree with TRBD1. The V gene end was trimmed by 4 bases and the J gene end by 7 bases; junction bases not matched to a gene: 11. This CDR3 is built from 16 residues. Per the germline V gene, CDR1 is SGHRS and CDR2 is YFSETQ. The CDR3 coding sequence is TGCGCCAGCAGCACCCGGACCGGGACAGGGGCTAATGAGCAGTTCTTC. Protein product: CASSTRTGTGANEQFF.

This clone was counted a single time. The CDR3 is CAWSPPGQGASGEKLFF. Written as DNA, the CDR3 is TGTGCCTGGAGTCCTCCGGGACAGGGGGCATCTGGTGAAAAACTGTTTTTT. This chain uses TRBV30 with TRBJ1-4; TRBD1 matches 12 bases. The V gene's germline CDR1 is GTSNPN and CDR2 SVGIG (reference sequence). CDR3 length: 17 residues. J was trimmed by 7 bases and V by 2 bases; bases with no gene match: 11.

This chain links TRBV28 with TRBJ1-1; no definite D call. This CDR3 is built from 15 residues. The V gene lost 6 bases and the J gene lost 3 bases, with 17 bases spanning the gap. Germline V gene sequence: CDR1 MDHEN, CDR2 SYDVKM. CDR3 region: CASSFVWRRDTEAFF. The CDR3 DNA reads TGTGCCAGCAGCTTCGTGTGGAGGAGGGACACTGAAGCTTTCTTT.

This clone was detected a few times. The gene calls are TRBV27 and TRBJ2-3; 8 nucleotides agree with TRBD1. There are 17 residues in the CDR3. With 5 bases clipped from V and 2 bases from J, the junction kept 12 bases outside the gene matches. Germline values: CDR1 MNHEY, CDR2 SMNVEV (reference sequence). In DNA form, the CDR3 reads TGTGCCAGCAGTCCACCCCTGACAGGGGCAGACACAGATACGCAGTATTTT. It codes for CASSPPLTGADTDTQYF.

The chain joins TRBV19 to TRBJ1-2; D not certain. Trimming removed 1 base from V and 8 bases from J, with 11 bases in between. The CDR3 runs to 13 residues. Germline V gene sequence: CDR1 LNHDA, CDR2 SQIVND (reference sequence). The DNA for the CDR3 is TGTGCCAGTAGTATAGCGGCTTCACAGGGCTACACCTTC. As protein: CASSIAASQGYTF. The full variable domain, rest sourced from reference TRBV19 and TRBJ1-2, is DGGITQSPKYLFRKEGQNVTLSCEQNLNHDAMYWYRQDPGQGLRLIYYSQIVNDFQKGDIAEGYSVSREKKESFPLTVTSAQKNPTAFYLCASSIAASQGYTFGSGTRLTVV.

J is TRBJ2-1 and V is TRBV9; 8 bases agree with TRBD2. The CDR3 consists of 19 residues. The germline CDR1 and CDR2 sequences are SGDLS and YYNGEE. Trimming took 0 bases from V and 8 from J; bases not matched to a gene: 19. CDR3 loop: CASSVAPTLAGNPEYEQFF. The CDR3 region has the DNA TGTGCCAGCAGCGTAGCCCCAACCTTAGCGGGGAACCCCGAATATGAGCAGTTCTTC.

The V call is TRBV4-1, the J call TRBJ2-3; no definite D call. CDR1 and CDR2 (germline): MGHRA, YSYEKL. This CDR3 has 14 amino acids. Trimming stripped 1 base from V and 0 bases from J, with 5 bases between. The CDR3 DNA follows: TGCGCCAGCAGCCAAGGGGCGAGCACAGATACGCAGTATTTT. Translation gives CASSQGASTDTQYF.